The 29 T cell receptor beta chains in this list originate from one sample, sequenced in a study of tumor-infiltrating lymphocytes in oesophageal squamous cell carcinoma. TCRdb called the PCR reads again in MiXCR, with one record for every CDR3 protein. Among just under 20,000 distinct CDR3 sequences listed, 35% to 50% were seen once. The sequencing input was normal esophageal tissue next to the tumor. The receptors shown here come from a male donor with esophageal squamous cell carcinoma.

The table lists this clonotype with a few counts. This chain uses TRBV20-1 with TRBJ2-3; 10 positions agree with TRBD2. J was trimmed by 0 bases and V by 4 bases; bases with no gene match: 4. Looked up from germline, CDR1 is DFQATT and CDR2 is SNEGSKA (reference sequence). This CDR3 has 15 amino acids. The chain's CDR3 is CSATSGRVSTDTQYF. CDR3 DNA: TGCAGTGCTACTAGCGGGAGAGTGAGCACAGATACGCAGTATTTT.

This clonotype was observed many times. This chain connects TRBV19 to TRBJ2-1; a possible D gene is TRBD2 (6 bases). Trimming pared 3 bases from V and 3 bases from J, leaving 12 bases between. The length of the CDR3 is 15 residues. The germline CDR1 and CDR2 sequences are LNHDA and SQIVND (reference sequence). The CDR3 nucleotides are TGTGCCAGTAGTATGAACGGGGGAAACTACAATGAGCAGTTCTTC. Translated, it gives CASSMNGGNYNEQFF.

Relative to its sample, this clonotype is medium-sized. V and J are TRBV6-1 and TRBJ2-5; 10 nucleotides line up with TRBD1. The trim removed 5 bases at V and 2 bases at J, leaving 8 bases unmatched. Germline CDR1 MNHNS, CDR2 SASEGT. This CDR3 has 16 amino acids. CDR3 sequence (DNA): TGTGCCAGCAGTTCCGTCGGACAGGGGGTACAAGAGACCCAGTACTTC. Its protein is CASSSVGQGVQETQYF.

The chain is built from TRBV20-1 and TRBJ2-3; D is perhaps TRBD2 (6 bases). Per the germline V gene, CDR1 is DFQATT and CDR2 is SNEGSKA (reference sequence). Trimming left V 1 base short and J 4 bases short, with 15 bases between. This CDR3 is built from 15 residues. CDR3 nucleotide sequence: TGCAGTGCTAGAGGAGGACTACTAGGGGCAGATACGCAGTATTTT. Protein sequence: CSARGGLLGADTQYF.

This clonotype rates as medium-sized. The chain carries TRBV10-3 and TRBJ2-3; TRBD1 matches 12 bases. CDR3 length equals 14 residues. CDR1 ENHRY and CDR2 SYGVKD come from the germline V gene. V lost 11 bases, J lost 3 bases, and 6 bases stayed unmatched. The CDR3, as DNA: TGTGCCGTTAGGGACAGGGGGCGTACAGATACGCAGTATTTT. Translating it yields CAVRDRGRTDTQYF.

The V gene is TRBV24-1, the J gene TRBJ2-3; 15 bases are a match to TRBD2. CDR1 is KGHDR and CDR2 is SFDVKD in the germline V gene. This CDR3 is 18 amino acids long. The trim removed 5 bases at V and 1 base at J, leaving 6 bases unmatched. CDR3 coding DNA: TGTGCCACCAGTGGGACTAGCGGGGGGGCCTGGGGCACAGATACGCAGTATTTT. Its translation: CATSGTSGGAWGTDTQYF.

This clonotype showed up many times. The chain recombines TRBV10-1 with TRBJ2-5; TRBD1 matches at 10 bases. The CDR3 contains 16 residues. The germline V gene has CDR1 WNHNN and CDR2 SYGVQD (reference sequence). V shed 0 bases and J 2 bases; nucleotides not matched to a gene: 3. CDR3 sequence reads: CASSESTGQGQETQYF. CDR3 nucleotides: TGCGCCAGCAGTGAGTCGACGGGACAGGGGCAAGAGACCCAGTACTTC.

This clonotype was detected many times. The CDR3 bases are TGTGCCAGCAGAAATGGAGGGAATAACTATGGCTACACCTTC. It translates to CASRNGGNNYGYTF. The V call is TRBV6-1, the J call TRBJ1-2; D unresolved. The CDR3 covers 14 residues. From germline, CDR1 is MNHNS and CDR2 SASEGT. V lost 6 bases and J lost 1, with 12 bases in between.

The CDR3 DNA sequence: TGTGCCAGCAGTGCGGACAGAGATCAGGACTACGAGCAGTACTTC. Amino acids: CASSADRDQDYEQYF. The rearrangement uses TRBV2 and TRBJ2-1; TRBD1 might be the D (6 bases). The last part of the DNA fits TRBJ2-7 better; the J call may be wrong. The CDR3 has 15 amino acids. Germline-derived CDR1 and CDR2 are SNHLY and FYNNEI.

At least ten counts were recorded for this clonotype. The rearrangement joins TRBV28 to TRBJ1-6; D not certain. In germline, CDR1 is MDHEN, CDR2 SYDVKM. V dropped 3 bases and J dropped 4 bases, with 4 bases sitting between them. The length of the CDR3 is 13 residues. CDR3 DNA: TGTGCCAGCAGTTTGGCGTATAATTCACCCCTCCACTTT. Translation: CASSLAYNSPLHF. Complete variable domain (other parts from reference TRBV28 and TRBJ1-6): DVKVTQSSRYLVKRTGEKVFLECVQDMDHENMFWYRQDPGLGLRLIYFSYDVKMKEKGDIPEGYSVSREKKERFSLILESASTNQTSMYLCASSLAYNSPLHFGNGTRLTVT.

The chain carries TRBV20-1 and TRBJ1-5; 8 nucleotides match TRBD1. The CDR3 has 15 residues. In germline, CDR1 is DFQATT, CDR2 SNEGSKA (reference sequence). V shed 3 bases, J shed 2 bases, and the junction held 6 bases outside the gene matches. The CDR3 DNA reads as TGCAGTGCTAGGAGACAGGGGATAGGCAATCAGCCCCAGCATTTT. Translation gives CSARRQGIGNQPQHF.

The CDR3 nucleotides are TGTGCCAGCAGTGAATTTGGGACAGGTCTCTTAGGGGCCAACGTCCTGACTTTC. It codes for CASSEFGTGLLGANVLTF. V is TRBV6-1 and J is TRBJ2-6, with 8 bases fitting TRBD1. Trimming at V came to 2 bases and at J to 4 bases, leaving 10 bases not matched to a gene. Germline assignment: CDR1 MNHNS and CDR2 SASEGT. This CDR3 has 18 amino acids.

This clonotype was seen ten or more times. This sequence joins TRBV18 and TRBJ2-1, with D possibly being TRBD1 (6 bases). This CDR3 has 13 amino acids. Germline CDR1 KGHSH, CDR2 LQKENI. V was pared by 3 bases and J by 15 bases, with 18 bases between. DNA for the CDR3: TGTGCCAGCTCACCGACAGGAGAGGGCCTTGTGTTCTTC. It encodes CASSPTGEGLVFF.

This clonotype was seen ten or more times. This sequence joins TRBV7-8 and TRBJ1-3; D is possibly TRBD1 (6 bases). Trimming removed 5 bases at V and 7 bases at J, with 27 bases between. This CDR3 spans 18 amino acids. Germline assignment: CDR1 SGHVS and CDR2 FQNEAQ. CDR3 in amino acids: CASSPGGFGRGSGNTIYF. CDR3 nucleotides: TGTGCCAGCAGCCCTGGAGGGTTTGGCAGGGGAAGCGGCAACACCATATATTTT.

This clonotype appeared a few times. The rearrangement uses TRBV5-6 and TRBJ1-1; 8 bases are shared with TRBD2. The closer fit of TRBJ2-2 to the DNA end suggests the J call may be wrong. Germline CDR1 reads SGHDT; CDR2 reads YYEEEE. The CDR3 has 17 residues. CDR3 sequence (DNA): TGTGCCAGCAGCTTGGGGGGGCTAGCGGGCCGCACCGGGGAGCTGTTTTTT. It encodes CASSLGGLAGRTGELFF.

This clonotype was detected only a few times. A much bigger clone sits one base away, suggesting this may be a read error. Here the CDR3 DNA reads TGTGCCAGCAGCTCGTGGACAGGGAGGGAGCAGTTCTTC. It codes for CASSSWTGREQFF. The chain couples TRBV7-9 to TRBJ2-1, with 8 bases that match TRBD1. After removal of 4 bases from V and 10 bases from J, the junction contained 6 bases not matched to a gene. Germline assignment: CDR1 SEHNR and CDR2 FQNEAQ (reference sequence). The CDR3 covers 13 residues. Complete variable domain (other parts from reference TRBV7-9 and TRBJ2-1): DTGVSQNPRHKITKRGQNVTFRCDPISEHNRLYWYRQTLGQGPEFLTYFQNEAQLEKSRLLSDRFSAERPKGSFSTLEIQRTEQGDSAMYLCASSSWTGREQFFGPGTRLTVL.

This clonotype came up many times. The V gene is TRBV2, the J gene TRBJ1-1; tentative D call: TRBD1 (5 bases). V shed 5 bases and J shed 1 base, with 11 bases lying between them. This CDR3 spans 14 amino acids. The germline gives CDR1 SNHLY, CDR2 FYNNEI. CDR3 region: CASSYTRGNTEAFF. CDR3 sequence (DNA): TGTGCCAGCAGTTATACGAGGGGGAACACTGAAGCTTTCTTT. The variable domain in full, with the rest retrieved from reference TRBV2 and TRBJ1-1, is EPEVTQTPSHQVTQMGQEVILRCVPISNHLYFYWYRQILGQKVEFLVSFYNNEISEKSEIFDDQFSVERPDGSNFTLKIRSTKLEDSAMYFCASSYTRGNTEAFFGQGTRLTVV.

J is TRBJ2-1 and V is TRBV5-1; TRBD1 aligns across 10 bases. The CDR3 contains 16 residues. J gave up 10 bases and V 4 bases, and 14 bases lay outside the gene matches. The V gene's germline CDR1 is SGHRS and CDR2 YFSETQ. In DNA form, the CDR3 reads TGCGCCAGCAGCGCGGATCCCGGGACAGGGGTGGGCGAGCAGTTCTTC. Amino acids: CASSADPGTGVGEQFF.

This clonotype was counted ten times or more. This chain joins TRBV27 and TRBJ1-2, with a possible D match to TRBD1 (5 bases). Between the trimmed V and J ends, which lost 2 bases and 4 bases, there was a span of 5 bases. CDR1 and CDR2 (germline): MNHEY, SMNVEV (reference sequence). This CDR3 comprises 12 residues. As DNA, the CDR3 is TGTGCCAGCAGTTTACAGGGCTATGGCTACACCTTC. Translating gives CASSLQGYGYTF.

This clonotype is medium-sized. V is TRBV7-2 and J is TRBJ2-7, with 9 bases matching TRBD2. Germline V lookup: CDR1 SGHTA, CDR2 FQGNSA. With V trimmed by 5 bases and J by 1 base, 15 bases remained unmatched. This CDR3 comprises 18 residues. The CDR3 loop is CASSPGRWTSAKSYEQYF. The CDR3 bases are TGTGCCAGCAGCCCGGGTCGGTGGACTAGCGCTAAATCCTACGAGCAGTACTTC.

The genes are TRBV24-1 and TRBJ2-7, with 9 bases matching TRBD2. The J call is uncertain, as TRBJ2-1 better fits the DNA end. Germline CDR1 KGHDR, CDR2 SFDVKD. The CDR3 covers 14 residues. The CDR3 spells CATSGTSGSNEQFF. The CDR3 bases are TGTGCCACCAGTGGTACTAGCGGGTCCAATGAGCAGTTCTTC.

This clonotype is a singleton in its sample. This likely comes from a read error, as the CDR3 has no conserved phenylalanine or tryptophan at its end. Because the CDR3's place on the DNA is in doubt, the DNA is left out and the CDR3 is given as listed by TCRdb. The CDR3 reads CASSLAHLSYEQYFGP. The chain joins TRBV7-9 to TRBJ2-3; TRBD2, the table's D call, lacks a check against the DNA. The CDR3 is made up of 16 amino acids, end residues included. CDR1 is SEHNR and CDR2 is FQNEAQ in the germline V gene (reference sequence).

This clonotype is classed as large. The chain uses TRBV6-6 and TRBJ2-6; D ambiguous. This CDR3 spans 16 amino acids. CDR1 is MNHNY and CDR2 is SVGAGI in the germline V gene (reference sequence). V dropped 0 bases and J dropped 1 base, with 7 bases sitting between them. The CDR3 sequence: CASSYSGISGANVLTF. The CDR3 DNA is TGTGCCAGCAGTTACTCAGGGATTTCTGGGGCCAACGTCCTGACTTTC.

This clonotype was counted only a few times. The chain carries TRBV12-3 or TRBV12-4 and TRBJ2-5, with TRBD1 as a possible D gene (5 bases). The closer fit of TRBJ2-1 to the DNA end suggests the J call may be wrong. CDR3 length: 13 amino acids. The CDR3, as DNA: TGTGCCAGCAGTTTTCAGACAGACAATGAGCAGTTCTTC. This translates into CASSFQTDNEQFF.

The J gene is TRBJ2-5, the V gene TRBV5-4, with D hard to call. The J call may be faulty, since TRBJ2-7 better matches the DNA end. The germline gives CDR1 SGHNT, CDR2 YYREEE (reference sequence). The CDR3 spans 16 residues. Here the CDR3 DNA reads TGTGCCAGCAGCCCCGGTGGCAGCCGAACGGCCTACGAGCAGTACTTC. Its protein is CASSPGGSRTAYEQYF.

This clonotype has just a few counts. The V call is TRBV7-3, the J call TRBJ2-1; D remains unclear. The J call is in doubt because the DNA end fits TRBJ2-7 better. Germline CDR1 SGHTA, CDR2 FQGTGA. CDR3 length: 14 amino acids. The CDR3 DNA follows: TGTGCCAGCAGCTTAACTCATGGCCCCTACGAGCAGTACTTC. Its translation: CASSLTHGPYEQYF.

The J gene is TRBJ2-3, the V gene TRBV7-4; D remains ambiguous. The CDR3 extends over 16 amino acids. The V gene lost 2 bases and the J gene lost 1 base, with 13 bases spanning the gap. Germline CDR1 reads SGHVT; CDR2 reads SQSDAQ. The CDR3, as DNA: TGTGCCAGCAGCTTAAGGTCAACTCCAGGCACAGATACGCAGTATTTT. This sequence encodes CASSLRSTPGTDTQYF.

Sample share makes this clonotype medium-sized (0.01 to 0.1%). The chain combines TRBV6-1 with TRBJ2-1; 11 nucleotides match TRBD2. This CDR3 has 16 amino acids. J gave up 7 bases and V 5 bases, and 10 bases lay outside the gene matches. Germline V gene lookup returns CDR1 MNHNS and CDR2 SASEGT. The CDR3 loop reads CASSKGLAVALNEQFF. DNA for the CDR3: TGTGCCAGCAGTAAGGGACTAGCGGTCGCCCTTAATGAGCAGTTCTTC.

Ten or more counts support this clonotype. DNA of the CDR3: TGCGCCAGCAGCTTGAGGGTCTCTGGGGCCAACGTCCTGACTTTC. Protein: CASSLRVSGANVLTF. The chain is built from TRBV5-1 and TRBJ2-6, with D unresolved. Germline CDR1 reads SGHRS; CDR2 reads YFSETQ. CDR3 length: 15 residues. Trimming took 1 base from V and 0 from J, leaving 5 bases between them.